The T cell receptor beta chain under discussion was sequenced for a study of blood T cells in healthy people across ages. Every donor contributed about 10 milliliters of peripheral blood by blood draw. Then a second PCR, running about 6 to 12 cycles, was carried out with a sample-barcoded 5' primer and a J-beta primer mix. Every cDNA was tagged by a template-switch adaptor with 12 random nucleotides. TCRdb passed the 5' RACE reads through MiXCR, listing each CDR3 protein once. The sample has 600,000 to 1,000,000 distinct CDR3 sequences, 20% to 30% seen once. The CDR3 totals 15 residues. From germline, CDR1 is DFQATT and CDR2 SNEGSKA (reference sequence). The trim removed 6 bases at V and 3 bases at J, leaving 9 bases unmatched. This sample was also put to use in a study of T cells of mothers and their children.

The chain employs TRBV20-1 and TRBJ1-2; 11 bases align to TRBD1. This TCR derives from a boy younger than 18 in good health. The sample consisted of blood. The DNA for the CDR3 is TGCAGTGCGCCGGACAGGGGGCGTGTAGACTATGGCTACACCTTC. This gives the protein CSAPDRGRVDYGYTF.